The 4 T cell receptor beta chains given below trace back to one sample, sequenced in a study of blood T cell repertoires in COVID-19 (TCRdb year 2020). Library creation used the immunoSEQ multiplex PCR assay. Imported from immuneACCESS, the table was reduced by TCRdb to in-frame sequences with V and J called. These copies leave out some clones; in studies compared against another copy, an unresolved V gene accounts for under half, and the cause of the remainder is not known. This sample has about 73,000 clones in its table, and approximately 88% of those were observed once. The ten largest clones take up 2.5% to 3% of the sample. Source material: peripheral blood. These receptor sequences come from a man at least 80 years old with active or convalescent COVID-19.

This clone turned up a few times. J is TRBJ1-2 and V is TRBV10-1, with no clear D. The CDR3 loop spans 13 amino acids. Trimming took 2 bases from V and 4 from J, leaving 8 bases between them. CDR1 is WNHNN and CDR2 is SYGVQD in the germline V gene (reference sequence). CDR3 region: CASSEAESYGYTF. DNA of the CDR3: TGCGCCAGCAGTGAGGCCGAGTCCTATGGCTACACCTTC.

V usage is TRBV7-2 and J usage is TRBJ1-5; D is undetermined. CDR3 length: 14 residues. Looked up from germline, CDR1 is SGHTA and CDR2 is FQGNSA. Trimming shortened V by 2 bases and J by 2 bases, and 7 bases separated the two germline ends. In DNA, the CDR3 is TGTGCCAGCAGCTTAAGAGGTGGCAATCAGCCCCAGCATTTT. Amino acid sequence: CASSLRGGNQPQHF.

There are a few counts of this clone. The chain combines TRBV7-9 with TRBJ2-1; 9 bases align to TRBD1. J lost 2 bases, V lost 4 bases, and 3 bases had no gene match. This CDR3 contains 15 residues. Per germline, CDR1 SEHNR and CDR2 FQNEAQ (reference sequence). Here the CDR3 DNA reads TGTGCCAGCAGCTCCGGGACAGGGCCCTACAATGAGCAGTTCTTC. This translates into CASSSGTGPYNEQFF.

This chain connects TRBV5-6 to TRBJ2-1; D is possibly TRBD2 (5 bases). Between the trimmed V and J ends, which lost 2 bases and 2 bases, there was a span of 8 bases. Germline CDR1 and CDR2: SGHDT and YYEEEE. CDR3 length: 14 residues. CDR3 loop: CASSFREAYNEQFF. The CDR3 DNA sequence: TGTGCCAGCAGCTTCCGGGAAGCCTACAATGAGCAGTTCTTC.